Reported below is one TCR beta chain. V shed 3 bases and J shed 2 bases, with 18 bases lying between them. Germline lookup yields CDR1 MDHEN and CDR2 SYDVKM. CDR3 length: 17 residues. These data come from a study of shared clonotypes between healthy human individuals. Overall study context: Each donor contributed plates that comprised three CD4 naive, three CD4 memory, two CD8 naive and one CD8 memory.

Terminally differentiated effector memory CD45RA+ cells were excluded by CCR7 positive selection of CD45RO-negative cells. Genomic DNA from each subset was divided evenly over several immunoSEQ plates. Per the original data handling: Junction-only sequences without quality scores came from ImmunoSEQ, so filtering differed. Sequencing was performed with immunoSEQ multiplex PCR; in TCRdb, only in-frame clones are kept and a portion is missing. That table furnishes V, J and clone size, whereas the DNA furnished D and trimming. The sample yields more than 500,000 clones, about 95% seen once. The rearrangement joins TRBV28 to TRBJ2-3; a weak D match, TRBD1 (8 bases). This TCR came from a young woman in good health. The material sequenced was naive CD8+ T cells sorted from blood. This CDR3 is CASSFKTGGDPTDTQYF. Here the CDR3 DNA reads TGTGCCAGCAGTTTTAAAACAGGGGGGGACCCCACAGATACGCAGTATTTT.